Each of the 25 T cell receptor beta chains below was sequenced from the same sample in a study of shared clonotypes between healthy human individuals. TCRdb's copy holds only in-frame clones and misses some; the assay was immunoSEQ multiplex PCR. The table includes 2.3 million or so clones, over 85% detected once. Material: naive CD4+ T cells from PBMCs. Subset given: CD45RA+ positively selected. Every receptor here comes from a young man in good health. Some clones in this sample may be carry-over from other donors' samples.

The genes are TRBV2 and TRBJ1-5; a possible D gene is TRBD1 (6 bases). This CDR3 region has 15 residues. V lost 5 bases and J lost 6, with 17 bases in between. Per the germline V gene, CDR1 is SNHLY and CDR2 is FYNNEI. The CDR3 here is CASSLGTPQGQPQHF. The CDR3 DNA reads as TGTGCCAGCAGTCTCGGGACACCCCAGGGTCAGCCCCAGCATTTT.

This CDR3 reads CASRGGTRGIANYGYTF. CDR3 nucleotides: TGTGCCAGTAGAGGGGGTACGAGGGGAATCGCTAACTATGGCTACACCTTC. The gene calls are TRBV19 and TRBJ1-2, with D tentatively TRBD1 (6 bases). Germline values: CDR1 LNHDA, CDR2 SQIVND (reference sequence). The CDR3 is 17 residues long. V shed 6 bases and J shed 0 bases, with 20 bases lying between them.

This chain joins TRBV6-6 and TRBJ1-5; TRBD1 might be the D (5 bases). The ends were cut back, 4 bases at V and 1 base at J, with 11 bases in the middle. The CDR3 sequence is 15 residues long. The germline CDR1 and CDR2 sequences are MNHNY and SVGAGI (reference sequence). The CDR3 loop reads CASSLTRQSNQPQHF. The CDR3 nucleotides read TGTGCCAGCAGTTTGACCCGACAGAGCAATCAGCCCCAGCATTTT.

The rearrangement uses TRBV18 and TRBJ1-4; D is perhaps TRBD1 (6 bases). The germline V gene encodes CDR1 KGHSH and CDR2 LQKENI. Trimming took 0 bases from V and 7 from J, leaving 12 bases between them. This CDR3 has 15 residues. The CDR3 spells CASSPPQGEGEKLFF. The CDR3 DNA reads TGTGCCAGCTCACCACCACAGGGTGAGGGTGAAAAACTGTTTTTT.

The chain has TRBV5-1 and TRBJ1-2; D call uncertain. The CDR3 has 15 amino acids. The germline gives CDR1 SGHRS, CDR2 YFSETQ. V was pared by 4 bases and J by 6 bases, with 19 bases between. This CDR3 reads CASSQPGGLEHGYTF. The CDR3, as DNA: TGCGCCAGCAGCCAACCGGGAGGGCTCGAGCATGGCTACACCTTC.

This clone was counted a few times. The CDR3 region is CASSRLAGGPTDTQYF. In DNA form, the CDR3 reads TGTGCCAGCAGCCGTCTGGCGGGAGGTCCCACAGATACGCAGTATTTT. V and J are TRBV7-2 and TRBJ2-3; 8 bases match TRBD2. From germline, CDR1 is SGHTA and CDR2 FQGNSA. The CDR3 loop spans 16 amino acids. Trimming at V came to 5 bases and at J to 2 bases, leaving 9 bases not matched to a gene.

The CDR3 sequence is CASKRLGPAYNEQFF. The CDR3 DNA reads TGTGCCAGCAAACGACTTGGGCCCGCATACAATGAGCAGTTCTTC. V and J are TRBV27 and TRBJ2-1; no firm D call. The germline V gene has CDR1 MNHEY and CDR2 SMNVEV (reference sequence). This CDR3 comprises 15 residues. The ends were cut back, 7 bases at V and 4 bases at J, with 17 bases in the middle.

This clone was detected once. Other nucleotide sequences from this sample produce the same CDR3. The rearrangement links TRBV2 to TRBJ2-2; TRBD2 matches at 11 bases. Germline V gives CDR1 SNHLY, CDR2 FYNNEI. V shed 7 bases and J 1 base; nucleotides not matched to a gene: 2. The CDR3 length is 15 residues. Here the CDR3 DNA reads TGTGCCAGCACTGGGACTAGCGGGAACACCGGGGAGCTGTTTTTT. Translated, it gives CASTGTSGNTGELFF.

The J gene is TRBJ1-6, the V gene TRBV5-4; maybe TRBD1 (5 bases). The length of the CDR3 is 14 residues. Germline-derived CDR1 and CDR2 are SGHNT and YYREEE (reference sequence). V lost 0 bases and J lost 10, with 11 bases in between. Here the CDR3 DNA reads TGTGCCAGCAGCTTGGGCAGGGTGGGGTCACCCCTCCACTTT. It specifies CASSLGRVGSPLHF.

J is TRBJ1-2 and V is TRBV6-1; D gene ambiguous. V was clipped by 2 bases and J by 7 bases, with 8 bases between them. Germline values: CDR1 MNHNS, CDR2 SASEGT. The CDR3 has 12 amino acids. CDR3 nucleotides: TGTGCCAGCAGTGAATTCGTGCGTGGCTACACCTTC. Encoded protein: CASSEFVRGYTF.

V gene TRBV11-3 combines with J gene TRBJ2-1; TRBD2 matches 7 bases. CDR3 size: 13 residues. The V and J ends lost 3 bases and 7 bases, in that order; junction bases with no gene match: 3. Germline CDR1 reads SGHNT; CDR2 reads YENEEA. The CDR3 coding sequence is TGTGCCAGCAGCTTGGGAGGGGCTAATGAGCAGTTCTTC. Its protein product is CASSLGGANEQFF.

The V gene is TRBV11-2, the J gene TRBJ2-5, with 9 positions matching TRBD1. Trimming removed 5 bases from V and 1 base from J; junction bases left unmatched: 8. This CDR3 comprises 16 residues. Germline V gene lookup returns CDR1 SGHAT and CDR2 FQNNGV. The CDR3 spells CASSLRDRAIQETQYF. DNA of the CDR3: TGTGCCAGCAGCCTCCGGGACAGGGCCATCCAAGAGACCCAGTACTTC.

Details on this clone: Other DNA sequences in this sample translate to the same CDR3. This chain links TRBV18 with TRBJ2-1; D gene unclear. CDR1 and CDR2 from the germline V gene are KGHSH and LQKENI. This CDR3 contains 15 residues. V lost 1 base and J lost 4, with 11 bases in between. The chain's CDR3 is CASSPLVGTYNEQFF. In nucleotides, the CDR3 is TGTGCCAGCTCACCACTGGTGGGAACGTACAATGAGCAGTTCTTC.

CDR3 sequence (DNA): TGTGCCAGCAGTTTATCCAGGGCACAAAACATTCAGTACTTC. Amino acids: CASSLSRAQNIQYF. The chain joins TRBV28 to TRBJ2-4; tentatively, D is TRBD1 (5 bases). Germline V CDR1 and CDR2: MDHEN, SYDVKM. V shed 1 base and J shed 5 bases, with 9 bases lying between them. The CDR3 contains 14 residues. The full variable domain, with the rest looked up from reference TRBV28 and TRBJ2-4, is DVKVTQSSRYLVKRTGEKVFLECVQDMDHENMFWYRQDPGLGLRLIYFSYDVKMKEKGDIPEGYSVSREKKERFSLILESASTNQTSMYLCASSLSRAQNIQYFGAGTRLSVL.

Here the CDR3 reads CASSLQGRNIQYF. The CDR3 nucleotides read TGTGCCAGCAGCCTCCAGGGACGTAACATTCAGTACTTC. V is TRBV7-2 and J is TRBJ2-4; D possibly matches TRBD1 or TRBD2 (5 bases each). CDR1 SGHTA and CDR2 FQGNSA come from the germline V gene. Trimming left V 5 bases short and J 7 bases short, with 12 bases between. This CDR3 has 13 residues.

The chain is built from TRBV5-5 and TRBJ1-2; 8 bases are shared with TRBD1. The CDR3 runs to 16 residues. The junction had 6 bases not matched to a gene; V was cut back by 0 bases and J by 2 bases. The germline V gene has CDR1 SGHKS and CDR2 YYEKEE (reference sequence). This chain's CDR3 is CASSLAVGQGNYGYTF. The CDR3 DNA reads TGTGCCAGCAGCTTGGCCGTCGGACAGGGCAACTATGGCTACACCTTC.

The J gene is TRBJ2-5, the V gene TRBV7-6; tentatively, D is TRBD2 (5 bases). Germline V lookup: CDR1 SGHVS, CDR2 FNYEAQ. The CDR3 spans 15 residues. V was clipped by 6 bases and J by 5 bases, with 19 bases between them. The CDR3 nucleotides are TGTGCCAGCAGTTCAGTTGGTCTAGCATACGAGACCCAGTACTTC. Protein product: CASSSVGLAYETQYF.

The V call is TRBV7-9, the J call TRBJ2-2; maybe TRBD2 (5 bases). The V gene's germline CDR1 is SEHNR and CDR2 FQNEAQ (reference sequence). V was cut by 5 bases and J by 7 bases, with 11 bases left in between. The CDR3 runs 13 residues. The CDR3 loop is CASSLIALGELFF. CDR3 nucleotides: TGTGCCAGCAGCCTAATAGCGCTCGGGGAGCTGTTTTTT.

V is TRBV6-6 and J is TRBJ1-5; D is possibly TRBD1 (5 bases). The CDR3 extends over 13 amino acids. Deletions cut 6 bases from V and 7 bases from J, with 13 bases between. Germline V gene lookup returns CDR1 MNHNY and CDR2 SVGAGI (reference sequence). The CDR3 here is CASRRSRGQPQHF. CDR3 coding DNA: TGTGCCAGCAGAAGAAGTCGGGGCCAGCCCCAGCATTTT.

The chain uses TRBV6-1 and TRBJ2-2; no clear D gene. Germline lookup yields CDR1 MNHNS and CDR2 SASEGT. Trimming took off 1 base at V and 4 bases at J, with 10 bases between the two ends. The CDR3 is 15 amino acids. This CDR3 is CASSEELTGTGELFF. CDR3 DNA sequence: TGTGCCAGCAGTGAAGAACTCACGGGCACCGGGGAGCTGTTTTTT.

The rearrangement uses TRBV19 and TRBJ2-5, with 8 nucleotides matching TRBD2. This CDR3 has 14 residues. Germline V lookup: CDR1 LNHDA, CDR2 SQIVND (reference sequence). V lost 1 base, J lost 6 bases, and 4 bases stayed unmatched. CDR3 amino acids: CASSIAGGRQTQYF. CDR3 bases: TGTGCCAGTAGTATAGCGGGAGGGAGGCAGACCCAGTACTTC.

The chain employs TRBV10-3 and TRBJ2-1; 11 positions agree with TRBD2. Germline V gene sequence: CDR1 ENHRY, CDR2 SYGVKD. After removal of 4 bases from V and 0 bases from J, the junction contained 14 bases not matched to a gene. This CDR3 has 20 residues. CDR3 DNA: TGTGCCATCAGTGCACCAGGGGGGACTAGCGGACCCAGCTCCTACAATGAGCAGTTCTTC. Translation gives CAISAPGGTSGPSSYNEQFF.

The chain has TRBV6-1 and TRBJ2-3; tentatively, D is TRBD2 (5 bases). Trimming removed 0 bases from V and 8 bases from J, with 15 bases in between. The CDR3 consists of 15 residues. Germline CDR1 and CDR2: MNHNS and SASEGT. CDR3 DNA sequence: TGTGCCAGCAGTGAAGCGCTTCGCGGACTTCGTACGCAGTATTTT. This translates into CASSEALRGLRTQYF.

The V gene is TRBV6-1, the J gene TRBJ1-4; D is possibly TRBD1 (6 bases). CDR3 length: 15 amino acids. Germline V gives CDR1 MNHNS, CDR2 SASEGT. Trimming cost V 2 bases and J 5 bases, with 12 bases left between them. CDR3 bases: TGTGCCAGCAGTGAACGGCCAGGGGCGAATGAAAAACTGTTTTTT. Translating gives CASSERPGANEKLFF.

The CDR3 loop is CASSISGSDYGYTF. The CDR3 DNA follows: TGCGCCAGCAGTATCTCGGGAAGCGACTATGGCTACACCTTC. This chain uses TRBV5-1 with TRBJ1-2; D ambiguous. Germline assignment: CDR1 SGHRS and CDR2 YFSETQ. The CDR3 sequence is 14 residues long. Trimming took 5 bases from V and 3 from J, leaving 14 bases between them. The variable domain in full, completed from reference TRBV5-1 and TRBJ1-2, reads KAGVTQTPRYLIKTRGQQVTLSCSPISGHRSVSWYQQTPGQGLQFLFEYFSETQRNKGNFPGRFSGRQFSNSRSEMNVSTLELGDSALYLCASSISGSDYGYTFGSGTRLTVV.